A selection of T cell receptor beta chains follows, all from one sample in a study of blood T cell dynamics during melanoma immunotherapy. This table comes from immunoSEQ multiplex PCR, and its TCRdb copy is limited to in-frame clones, with some not included. The sample includes approximately 29,000 clones, approximately 88% of them seen just once. This sample comprised blood, obtained from a patient treated with checkpoint blockade. Every receptor here comes from a human donor with melanoma. CDR3s include the opening cysteine and the closing phenylalanine or tryptophan. A D gene is named only where the DNA matches it firmly. Only part of the rows carry a size: once, few, many, or a class if the clone is expanded.

CDR3nt: TGTGCCACCAGCAGAGTAGACAGGGGAAGTTCACCCCTCCACTTT
CDR3aa: CATSRVDRGSSPLHF
abundance: -
j_gene: TRBJ1-6
d_gene: TRBD1
v_gene: TRBV15

CDR3nt: TGTGCTAGCAGCTTCGGCGAGGGAGATACGCAGTATTTT
CDR3aa: CASSFGEGDTQYF
abundance: -
j_gene: TRBJ2-3
d_gene: -
v_gene: TRBV7-7

CDR3nt: TGTGCCATCAGTGATAAGGGACAGAGCAATCAGCCCCAGCATTTT
CDR3aa: CAISDKGQSNQPQHF
abundance: -
j_gene: TRBJ1-5
d_gene: TRBD1
v_gene: TRBV10-3

CDR3nt: TGCGCCAGCAGTGAGTCCGCGGGAGGGCCAGATACGCAGTATTTT
CDR3aa: CASSESAGGPDTQYF
abundance: -
j_gene: TRBJ2-3
d_gene: TRBD2
v_gene: TRBV10-1

CDR3nt: TGTGCCAGCAGCGCCCTAGCGGACAGCACAGATACGCAGTATTTT
CDR3aa: CASSALADSTDTQYF
abundance: once
j_gene: TRBJ2-3
d_gene: TRBD2
v_gene: TRBV5-6

CDR3nt: TGTGCCAGCACCCCCCAGGGCGGATCTAACTATGGCTACACCTTC
CDR3aa: CASTPQGGSNYGYTF
abundance: -
j_gene: TRBJ1-2
d_gene: -
v_gene: TRBV6-5

CDR3nt: TGCAGCGTAGGGACAGGGATAGGCTATGGCTACACCTTC
CDR3aa: CSVGTGIGYGYTF
abundance: -
j_gene: TRBJ1-2
d_gene: TRBD1
v_gene: TRBV29-1

CDR3nt: TGTGCCAGCAGTCCAACAACAGGGGGCACTGGAAACACCATATATTTT
CDR3aa: CASSPTTGGTGNTIYF
abundance: -
j_gene: TRBJ1-3
d_gene: TRBD1
v_gene: TRBV27

CDR3nt: TGCGCCAGCAGCTTGGCAGGCGTCAGGCAAGAGACCCAGTACTTC
CDR3aa: CASSLAGVRQETQYF
abundance: -
j_gene: TRBJ2-5
d_gene: -
v_gene: TRBV5-1

CDR3nt: TGTGCCACCAGCAGAGAAGTGGACCAGAATGAAAAACTGTTTTTT
CDR3aa: CATSREVDQNEKLFF
abundance: once
j_gene: TRBJ1-4
d_gene: -
v_gene: TRBV15

CDR3nt: TGTGCCATCAGTGAGTCGGGGAATTCTGGAAACACCATATATTTT
CDR3aa: CAISESGNSGNTIYF
abundance: -
j_gene: TRBJ1-3
d_gene: -
v_gene: TRBV10-3

CDR3nt: TGTGCCAGCAGGTTCCCGGGACTAGCGGGAGTAGAGCAGTTCTTC
CDR3aa: CASRFPGLAGVEQFF
abundance: few
j_gene: TRBJ2-1
d_gene: TRBD2
v_gene: TRBV28

CDR3nt: TGTGCTAGCAGCCTTTCGCTAATCACAGATACGCAGTATTTT
CDR3aa: CASSLSLITDTQYF
abundance: -
j_gene: TRBJ2-3
d_gene: -
v_gene: TRBV7-7

CDR3nt: TGTGCCAGCAGTGAAGGGGGGTTCGAGCAGTTCTTC
CDR3aa: CASSEGGFEQFF
abundance: once
j_gene: TRBJ2-1
d_gene: -
v_gene: TRBV6-1

CDR3nt: TGTGCCAGCAGCTCTACGCGAAACTATGGCTACACCTTC
CDR3aa: CASSSTRNYGYTF
abundance: -
j_gene: TRBJ1-2
d_gene: -
v_gene: TRBV7-6

CDR3nt: TGTGCCAGCAGCGGACTAGCGAGCTCCTACGAGCAGTACTTC
CDR3aa: CASSGLASSYEQYF
abundance: few
j_gene: TRBJ2-7
d_gene: TRBD2
v_gene: TRBV5-4

CDR3nt: TGTGCCAGTAGTGCGGAAGATACGCAGTATTTT
CDR3aa: CASSAEDTQYF
abundance: once
j_gene: TRBJ2-3
d_gene: -
v_gene: TRBV19

CDR3nt: TGTGCCAGCAAGACTAGCTCCTACAATGAGCAGTTCTTC
CDR3aa: CASKTSSYNEQFF
abundance: -
j_gene: TRBJ2-1
d_gene: -
v_gene: TRBV6-6

CDR3nt: TGTGCCAGCAGCTCGAATCCCGGGAGTCAAGAGACCCAGTACTTC
CDR3aa: CASSSNPGSQETQYF
abundance: -
j_gene: TRBJ2-5
d_gene: -
v_gene: TRBV5-8

CDR3nt: TGTGCCAGCATACAGGGGGCTGAAGCTTTCTTT
CDR3aa: CASIQGAEAFF
abundance: -
j_gene: TRBJ1-1
d_gene: TRBD1
v_gene: TRBV28

CDR3nt: TGTGCCAGCAGCTTACACATCGGGACTAGCCTCAACTACAATGAGCAGTTCTTC
CDR3aa: CASSLHIGTSLNYNEQFF
abundance: once
j_gene: TRBJ2-1
d_gene: TRBD2
v_gene: TRBV7-2

CDR3nt: TGCAGCGTTGGAACAAGTAACTATGGCTACACCTTC
CDR3aa: CSVGTSNYGYTF
abundance: -
j_gene: TRBJ1-2
d_gene: -
v_gene: TRBV29-1

CDR3nt: TGTGCCAGCAGCGGGGGACCAAACACCGGGGAGCTGTTTTTT
CDR3aa: CASSGGPNTGELFF
abundance: -
j_gene: TRBJ2-2
d_gene: -
v_gene: TRBV11-3

CDR3nt: TGCGCCAGCAGCCAAGATGGGGGGGCACTAAACTATGGCTACACCTTC
CDR3aa: CASSQDGGALNYGYTF
abundance: -
j_gene: TRBJ1-2
d_gene: -
v_gene: TRBV4-3

CDR3nt: TGTGCCGGGACAGGGTGGGGGGCCAACGTCCTGACTTTC
CDR3aa: CAGTGWGANVLTF
abundance: -
j_gene: TRBJ2-6
d_gene: TRBD1
v_gene: TRBV30

CDR3nt: TGTGCCAGCAGCTTCTGGGACAGGGCGGTATCTGATGGCTACACCTTC
CDR3aa: CASSFWDRAVSDGYTF
abundance: -
j_gene: TRBJ1-2
d_gene: TRBD1
v_gene: TRBV7-8

CDR3nt: TGTGCCAGCAGTTCAACGACAGGGGTCAACACTGAAGCTTTCTTT
CDR3aa: CASSSTTGVNTEAFF
abundance: -
j_gene: TRBJ1-1
d_gene: TRBD1
v_gene: TRBV28

CDR3nt: TGTGCCAGCAGTGAAGGTAACACCGGGGAGCTGTTTTTT
CDR3aa: CASSEGNTGELFF
abundance: -
j_gene: TRBJ2-2
d_gene: -
v_gene: TRBV6-1

CDR3nt: TGTGCCAGCAGACGAAACAGGGGCTCGGGAGATACGCAGTATTTT
CDR3aa: CASRRNRGSGDTQYF
abundance: -
j_gene: TRBJ2-3
d_gene: TRBD1
v_gene: TRBV2

CDR3nt: TGTGCCAGCAGCCGACAGGGGGCATTCTACGAGCAGTACTTC
CDR3aa: CASSRQGAFYEQYF
abundance: -
j_gene: TRBJ2-7
d_gene: TRBD1
v_gene: TRBV14

CDR3nt: TGCGCCAGCACCCCGGACAGGCGGGATTTGTTTGGCCCCTACAATGAGCAGTTCTTC
CDR3aa: CASTPDRRDLFGPYNEQFF
abundance: -
j_gene: TRBJ2-1
d_gene: -
v_gene: TRBV10-1

CDR3nt: TGTGCCAGCAGTTACCCATTGACTAGCGGGGAAAATGAGCAGTTCTTC
CDR3aa: CASSYPLTSGENEQFF
abundance: -
j_gene: TRBJ2-1
d_gene: TRBD2
v_gene: TRBV6-5

CDR3nt: TGTGCCAGCAGCTTACAGGGAAACACCGGGGAGCTGTTTTTT
CDR3aa: CASSLQGNTGELFF
abundance: -
j_gene: TRBJ2-2
d_gene: -
v_gene: TRBV7-2

CDR3nt: TGTGCCAGCAGTTACTCGAGTCTGGGCATAGACATTCAGTACTTC
CDR3aa: CASSYSSLGIDIQYF
abundance: -
j_gene: TRBJ2-4
d_gene: -
v_gene: TRBV6-6

CDR3nt: TGCGCCAGCAGCCAAGACCGGGCGGGAGGCCTCACCTACGAGCAGTACTTC
CDR3aa: CASSQDRAGGLTYEQYF
abundance: -
j_gene: TRBJ2-7
d_gene: TRBD2
v_gene: TRBV4-1

CDR3nt: TGCGCCAGCAGCCAAGATTTACGGCAGGGAGTGGGTCAGCCCCAGCATTTT
CDR3aa: CASSQDLRQGVGQPQHF
abundance: -
j_gene: TRBJ1-5
d_gene: -
v_gene: TRBV4-3

CDR3nt: TGTGCCAGCAGTATGGAATATGGCTACACCTTC
CDR3aa: CASSMEYGYTF
abundance: -
j_gene: TRBJ1-2
d_gene: -
v_gene: TRBV28

CDR3nt: TGTGCCAGCACCGTAACACCTAACTATGGCTACACCTTC
CDR3aa: CASTVTPNYGYTF
abundance: -
j_gene: TRBJ1-2
d_gene: -
v_gene: TRBV6-5

CDR3nt: TGTGCCAGCAGCCGCACAGGGATCCCCGGGGAGCTGTTTTTT
CDR3aa: CASSRTGIPGELFF
abundance: once
j_gene: TRBJ2-2
d_gene: -
v_gene: TRBV11-2

CDR3nt: TGTGCCTGGAATGACAGGGATCCGTACGAGCAGTACTTC
CDR3aa: CAWNDRDPYEQYF
abundance: -
j_gene: TRBJ2-7
d_gene: TRBD1
v_gene: TRBV30

CDR3nt: TGTGCCAGCACCTCGGGGGCGATAGCGGACTCCTACGAGCAGTACTTC
CDR3aa: CASTSGAIADSYEQYF
abundance: -
j_gene: TRBJ2-7
d_gene: -
v_gene: TRBV6-6

CDR3nt: TGCAGCGTTGCACCCTCGGGGGGAAACGAGCAGTACTTC
CDR3aa: CSVAPSGGNEQYF
abundance: -
j_gene: TRBJ2-7
d_gene: TRBD2
v_gene: TRBV29-1

CDR3nt: TGTGCCAGCAGCTTGAAAAATATTGGCAGCCTCTCCTACAATGAGCAGTTCTTC
CDR3aa: CASSLKNIGSLSYNEQFF
abundance: -
j_gene: TRBJ2-1
d_gene: -
v_gene: TRBV5-6

CDR3nt: TGCGCCAGCAGTGAGTCACTGGGAGCCTACAATGAGCAGTTCTTC
CDR3aa: CASSESLGAYNEQFF
abundance: -
j_gene: TRBJ2-1
d_gene: -
v_gene: TRBV10-1

CDR3nt: TGTGCCAGCAGTATAGACGGGAATTCACCCCTCCACTTT
CDR3aa: CASSIDGNSPLHF
abundance: few
j_gene: TRBJ1-6
d_gene: -
v_gene: TRBV6-1

CDR3nt: TGTGCCAGCAGTGATGAGGCCACCGGGGAGCTGTTTTTT
CDR3aa: CASSDEATGELFF
abundance: -
j_gene: TRBJ2-2
d_gene: -
v_gene: TRBV2

CDR3nt: TGTGCCAGCAGTCCGCAGATAACCGGGAAAGACACCTTC
CDR3aa: CASSPQITGKDTF
abundance: once
j_gene: TRBJ1-2
d_gene: -
v_gene: TRBV28

CDR3nt: TGTGCCATCAGTGACAGGAAAGAGCTCTATGGCTACACCTTC
CDR3aa: CAISDRKELYGYTF
abundance: -
j_gene: TRBJ1-2
d_gene: -
v_gene: TRBV10-3